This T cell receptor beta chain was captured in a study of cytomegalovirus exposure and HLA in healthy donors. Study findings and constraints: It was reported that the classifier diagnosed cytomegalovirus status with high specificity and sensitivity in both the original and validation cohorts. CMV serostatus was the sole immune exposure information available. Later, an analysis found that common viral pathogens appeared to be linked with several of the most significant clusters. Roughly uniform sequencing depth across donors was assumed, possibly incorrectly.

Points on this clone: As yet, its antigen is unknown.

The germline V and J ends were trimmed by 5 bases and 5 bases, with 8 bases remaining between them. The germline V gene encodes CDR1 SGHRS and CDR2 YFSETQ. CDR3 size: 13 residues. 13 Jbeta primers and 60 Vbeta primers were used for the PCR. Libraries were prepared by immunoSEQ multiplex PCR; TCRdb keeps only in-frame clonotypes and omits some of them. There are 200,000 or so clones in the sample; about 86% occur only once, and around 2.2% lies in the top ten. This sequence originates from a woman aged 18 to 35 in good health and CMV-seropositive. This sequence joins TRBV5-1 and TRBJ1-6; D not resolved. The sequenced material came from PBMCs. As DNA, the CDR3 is TGCGCCAGCAGTCCCGCAGATAATTCACCCCTCCACTTT. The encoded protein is CASSPADNSPLHF. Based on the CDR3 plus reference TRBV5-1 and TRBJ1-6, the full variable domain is KAGVTQTPRYLIKTRGQQVTLSCSPISGHRSVSWYQQTPGQGLQFLFEYFSETQRNKGNFPGRFSGRQFSNSRSEMNVSTLELGDSALYLCASSPADNSPLHFGNGTRLTVT.